The source of this TCR beta chain is a study of cytomegalovirus exposure and HLA in healthy donors (dated by TCRdb to the late 2010s). A note on the overall study: According to an earlier analysis of a few hundred of the donors, some 180 million T cells yielded 95 million to 140 million unique TCR beta sequences and less than 300 Gb of sequence data. Approximately 330 gigabases of sequencing data and tens of millions of unique TCR sequences made up an early release that covered approximately 650 HLA-typed donors. Of the 398 genotyped donors, more than 75% were placed in the genetic ancestry cluster associated with self-reported Caucasian donors. The study was designed to test whether signatures of past pathogen exposure could be identified by cataloging public T cell receptors. Using immunosequencing, the study profiled T cell repertoires from about 610 subjects and related those repertoires to cytomegalovirus serostatus. Besides the first cohort of hundreds of subjects, a separate validation cohort made up of 120 different subjects was used. High-throughput TCR immunosequencing, statistical association of individual TCRs with disease status, and machine learning were combined to predict cytomegalovirus infection status. To study patterns of TCR occurrence, a later analysis re-analyzed previously published TCR beta repertoires from 666 donors and added high-resolution HLA genotyping. The later analysis used no new phenotypic data to find candidate immune exposures, relying instead on TCR beta sequences and their occurrence across donors. An earlier analysis of some 500 of the donors used high-throughput TCR beta sequencing to judge whether each TCR beta V gene segment behaved as functional or pseudogenic. Donor age, sex, ethnicity and CMV serostatus were compiled together with the repertoire data. A later genetic analysis used genome-wide SNP genotypes for about three fifths of the 666 donors, treating that subset as a discovery cohort. Every repertoire in the discovery cohort had been generated on one and the same sequencing platform. Class I and class II HLA loci were covered by the typing at four-digit resolution. The number of typed donors differed by locus: about 620-630 for A, B, C, DRB1 and DQB1; 500 to 550 for DQA1; 606 for DPA1; and some 450 for DPB1. Because of strong linkage in the cohort, four or five DR-DQ haplotypes were treated as single units for association and clustering. Among 300 to 500 genotyped donors of the cohort, an average of around 220,000 unique TCR beta nucleotide sequences was sequenced per donor, of which about 19% were non-productive. Overall results and qualifications from the work: In a later analysis, several top co-occurrence clusters were reported to appear linked to parvovirus B19, influenza, CMV and Epstein-Barr virus. The authors suggested that the approach could potentially be extended to other disease states and immunological phenotypes. Linkage disequilibrium might explain the correlated functional status among segregating V segments, but an unknown experimental factor could not be ruled out. A further reported finding was that TCR beta sequences accurately predicted the HLA-A and HLA-B alleles for most subjects in the first cohort. While some public TCRs were present in many individuals, most TCR sequences turned up only very rarely across donors. The 87-base-pair reads could not distinguish some IMGT-functional V segments, including TRBV6-2 and TRBV6-3, so those segments were excluded. The classifier was reported to diagnose cytomegalovirus status with high specificity and sensitivity in both the original cohort and the validation cohort. A few of the identified cytomegalovirus-associated TCR beta chains were confirmed in vitro to be specific for cytomegalovirus antigens. The only immune exposure information available for the cohort was CMV serostatus. The sequencing pipeline was judged likely to have produced a cluster of highly shared sequence variants as a technical artifact. Because HLA typing was missing for some donors at each locus, association tests included only the typed subset. In an earlier analysis of around 600 of the donors, most TCR beta V segments were observed in productive rearrangements about 87% or about 30% of the time, broadly matching IMGT annotations. A total of fewer than 200 TCR beta chains were listed by the study as associated with cytomegalovirus. Roughly uniform sequencing depth across donors was assumed in presence/absence analyses, although this assumption may not hold. According to a later analysis, most CMV-associated TCR beta chains appeared to be HLA-restricted, and the HLA associations seemed to be driven largely by CMV exposure. The earlier analysis of approximately 540 of the donors excluded roughly 16 rarely observed V segments, including chromosome 9 orphons, because counts were too low. An association between a missense DCLRE1C variant and V-gene and J-gene trimming of TCR beta chains was found in a later genetic analysis and replicated in an independent cohort. According to a later analysis, TCR association rates differed among HLA loci, with DRB1 alleles showing the most associated TCRs and HLA-C alleles showing the fewest. According to a later genetic analysis, donors in an Asian-associated ancestry cluster had fewer N-insertions in productive TCRs than the approximately 700-donor mean. The cohort was sequenced for TCR beta chains only, and without alpha or paired-chain data the features that could be detected were limited. Compared with equally common non-associated chains, HLA-associated TCR beta chains in a later analysis were more clonally expanded and had lower generation probabilities. Strong co-occurrence of HLA alleles, especially DR and DQ, made assigning TCR associations to individual alleles difficult. Specific HLA alleles were associated with about 17,000 TCR beta sequences at a false discovery rate of 0.05 in a later analysis.

The cohort was made up of 500 to 850 healthy bone marrow donors. At the time of sampling, all cohort members were nominally healthy, though unrecorded immune exposures were likely present. The donor tested CMV seronegative, placing the donor among the 352 seronegative members of the cohort. Every donor gave a peripheral blood sample, and the peripheral blood mononuclear cells from that sample were used for TCR beta sequencing. The Qiagen DNeasy Blood Extraction Kit was used to extract genomic DNA from the blood cell samples. A note on this clone: Its antigen has not been determined. No quality values exist for individual bases; no much larger clone is one base distant.

Library method: the immunoSEQ multiplex PCR assay. A mixture of 60 forward primers for TCR Vbeta segments and 13 reverse primers for TCR Jbeta segments was used in the multiplex PCR. Amplification of the CDR3 region of rearranged TCR beta genes was performed with a multiplex PCR assay on genomic DNA. On the Illumina HiSeq System, the amplified TCR beta libraries were sequenced as 87-base-pair reads. Regarding the original processing steps: A later analysis tallied 80 million to 95 million unique TCR beta chains across the 666 repertoires, and about 10 million of those chains were shared by two or more donors. Raw reads were error-corrected and collapsed into unique sequences by a nearest-neighbor algorithm in which closely related sequences were merged to remove PCR and sequencing errors. V, D and J gene segments were assigned by aligning CDR3 sequences to IMGT reference sequences. Each retained sequence needed at least a six-nucleotide match to both a V gene segment and a J gene segment. A rearrangement was called productive if the CDR3 had no stop codons and remained in frame with V and J, and every other rearrangement was called non-productive. Following IMGT convention, CDR3 was defined as the stretch from the second conserved V-encoded cysteine to the conserved J-encoded phenylalanine. Sequences without an unambiguous match to a single V gene segment were excluded from the earlier analysis of a few hundred of the donors. In an earlier analysis of several hundred of the donors, V segments were called functional above 56.7% productive rearrangements and were called segregating when the between-donor standard deviation exceeded 5%. A statistical classification framework was built for diagnosing cytomegalovirus status from the catalog of TCR beta chain sequences. V and J gene assignment, in a later analysis, came from comparing TCR nucleotide sequences with IMGT/GENE-DB human TR gene sequences. Using the TCRdist pipeline, a later analysis assigned CDR3 sequences along with most-parsimonious VDJ recombination scenarios. In a later analysis, each TCR beta chain was defined by its CDR3 amino acid sequence together with its V-gene family, and reads lacking a unique V-gene family were excluded. As a way to deal with suspected cross-contamination and a sequencing artifact, a later analysis dropped more than 500 nucleotide sequences that were highly shared and had low generation probability. In a later analysis, a clonal expansion index was calculated for each public chain from normalized within-repertoire ranks of inferred template counts. In a later analysis, generation probabilities were computed with a VDJ recombination model fitted to out-of-frame rearrangements, and the resulting probabilities were checked against IGoR. Hypergeometric tests were used in a later analysis to score TCR-TCR, TCR-HLA and TCR-CMV co-occurrence, with a repertoire-size bias correction applied to the TCR pairs. In a later analysis, false discovery rates were estimated by permuting HLA or CMV assignments 20 times. In a later analysis, co-occurring TCRs were grouped using DBSCAN, with TCRdist sequence similarity added in when clustering inside HLA-allele-positive subsets. Repertoires with fewer than 30,000 or more than 120,000 public chains were left out of co-occurrence clustering, as were a handful of repertoires with anomalous nucleotide sharing. In TCRdb, the immuneACCESS table is reduced to in-frame sequences with V and J assigned. These tables do not hold every clone; where another copy was compared, an unresolved V gene accounts for under half, and the others remain unexplained. That table supplies the V and J calls and clone size; D and trimming were determined from the DNA. The sample profile shows 200,000 to 250,000 clones; 65% to 85% of them were found once. Together, the top ten hold 0.71% of the sample.

The CDR3 runs 16 amino acids, cysteine and phenylalanine included. Of the read, only the CDR3 DNA is kept; its 48 bases are in frame from base 1. Compared with germline, V lacks 2 bases and J lacks 6 bases; bases without a gene match: 11. In the germline V gene, CDR1 corresponds to SGHTA and CDR2 to FQGNSA. This receptor chain uses TRBV7-2 and TRBJ1-2; 8 bases in between match TRBD1. The sample comprised PBMCs. The clonotype comes from a boy aged 2 to 9 in good health and CMV-seronegative. The CDR3 in this case is CASSLRAQGAFNGYTF. The DNA sequence is TGTGCCAGCAGCTTAAGGGCCCAGGGGGCTTTTAATGGCTACACCTTC.